This T cell receptor (beta chain) derives from a study of early T cells in non-severe SARS-CoV-2 infection. About the study: The sequenced material was bulk RNA from unsorted whole blood, and its chains were unpaired.

V shed 0 bases and J shed 1 base, with 10 bases lying between them. The CDR3 spans 15 residues. Germline-derived CDR1 and CDR2 are SGHRS and YFSETQ. Individual cDNA molecules each received unique molecular identifiers attached to them. TCRdb processed the 5' RACE reads anew with MiXCR; each CDR3 protein has one entry. The sample carries about 60,000 distinct CDR3 sequences, around 12% recorded once. Ten or more counts support this clonotype. This sequence originates from an adult who was a healthcare worker with PCR-confirmed SARS-CoV-2 infection or an uninfected control (not recorded which). The sample comprised whole blood. The rearrangement uses TRBV5-1 and TRBJ2-5, with D possibly TRBD2 on 7 matching bases. CDR3 protein: CASSLAGGFQETQYF. DNA for the CDR3: TGCGCCAGCAGCTTGGCGGGGGGCTTCCAAGAGACCCAGTACTTC.